The 28 T cell receptor beta chains listed next were all sequenced from one sample in a study of T-cell reconstitution after alpha-beta-depleted transplantation in children. For TCRbeta, the library was prepared with unique molecular identifiers. TCRdb reprocessed the PCR reads via MiXCR and lists one record per CDR3 protein. The table has around 380,000 distinct CDR3 sequences, 11% seen once; the top ten hold 4.5% to 7%. This material consisted of PBMCs from the stem cell graft donor, taken from the stem cell graft. The receptor set was obtained from a human donor who donated a stem cell graft to a child with acute myeloid leukemia.

The V and J genes are TRBV29-1 and TRBJ2-3; D gene ambiguous. Germline lookup yields CDR1 SQVTM and CDR2 ANQGSEA. This CDR3 has 10 residues. Trimming pared 6 bases from V and 9 bases from J, leaving 10 bases between. The CDR3 nucleotides read TGCAGCGTAACGGACGGGACGCAGTATTTT. Encoded protein: CSVTDGTQYF.

This clonotype was observed a handful of times. V and J are TRBV4-1 and TRBJ1-1, with D unresolved. This CDR3 contains 13 residues. Germline V lookup: CDR1 MGHRA, CDR2 YSYEKL. V lost 1 base to trimming and J lost 2 bases, with 5 bases between them. The CDR3 reads CASSQVDNTEAFF. The CDR3 DNA reads TGCGCCAGCAGCCAAGTCGACAACACTGAAGCTTTCTTT.

The chain employs TRBV6-5 and TRBJ1-1; D might be TRBD1 (6 bases). Deletions cut 2 bases from V and 1 base from J, with 11 bases between. There are 15 residues in the CDR3. Germline CDR1 is MNHEY and CDR2 is SVGAGI. The CDR3 nucleotides are TGTGCCAGCAGTTACGGGGGCGAGGGGAACACTGAAGCTTTCTTT. Protein product: CASSYGGEGNTEAFF.

This chain uses TRBV5-4 with TRBJ2-2; 13 bases line up with TRBD2. CDR1 is SGHNT and CDR2 is YYREEE in the germline V gene (reference sequence). Trimming removed 4 bases from V and 5 bases from J; junction bases left unmatched: 5. This CDR3 is 16 amino acids long. This CDR3 reads CASSQGTSGATGELFF. CDR3 bases: TGTGCCAGCAGCCAGGGGACTAGCGGGGCTACCGGGGAGCTGTTTTTT.

There are a few counts of this clonotype. CDR3 in DNA: TGTGCCAGCAGCCCGACTAGCGGGATTGGCACAGATACGCAGTATTTT. Its translation is CASSPTSGIGTDTQYF. V usage is TRBV7-3 and J usage is TRBJ2-3; 11 bases match TRBD2. After removal of 5 bases from V and 1 base from J, the junction contained 5 bases not matched to a gene. Germline V gene sequence: CDR1 SGHTA, CDR2 FQGTGA. The CDR3 is made up of 16 amino acids. Full variable domain (rest looked up from reference TRBV7-3 and TRBJ2-3): GAGVSQTPSNKVTEKGKYVELRCDPISGHTALYWYRQSLGQGPEFLIYFQGTGAADDSGLPNDRFFAVRPEGSVSTLKIQRTERGDSAVYLCASSPTSGIGTDTQYFGPGTRLTVL.

The chain joins TRBV27 to TRBJ2-1; D uncertain. This CDR3 contains 12 residues. Between the trimmed V and J ends, which lost 3 bases and 6 bases, there was a span of 6 bases. Per the germline V gene, CDR1 is MNHEY and CDR2 is SMNVEV (reference sequence). The CDR3: CASSFGSNEQFF. The DNA for the CDR3 is TGTGCCAGCAGTTTCGGCAGCAATGAGCAGTTCTTC.

This clonotype was detected only a few times. The chain couples TRBV4-3 to TRBJ1-1; TRBD1 might be the D (6 bases). This CDR3 has 14 amino acids. Germline loops: CDR1 LGHNA, CDR2 YSLEER. V was cut by 4 bases and J by 3 bases, with 12 bases left in between. The CDR3 region has the DNA TGCGCCAGCAGCCCGGGACACGGGGACACTGAAGCTTTCTTT. It is translated as CASSPGHGDTEAFF.

In its sample, this clonotype was seen many times. This chain joins TRBV7-2 and TRBJ1-5, with unresolved D. Trimming pared 3 bases from V and 0 bases from J, leaving 12 bases between. This CDR3 contains 16 residues. Germline V CDR1 and CDR2: SGHTA, FQGNSA. The CDR3 nucleotides read TGTGCCAGCAGCTTCTGGGCGGATCCTAGCAATCAGCCCCAGCATTTT. This codes for CASSFWADPSNQPQHF.

Ten or more counts support this clonotype. The gene calls are TRBV7-9 and TRBJ2-7, with unresolved D. Trimming cost V 3 bases and J 2 bases, with 8 bases left between them. CDR3 size: 13 residues. CDR1 and CDR2 (germline): SEHNR, FQNEAQ (reference sequence). CDR3 residues: CASSFTKTYEQYF. CDR3 DNA: TGTGCCAGCAGCTTCACCAAAACCTACGAGCAGTACTTC.

This clonotype came up a few times. V is TRBV6-2 or TRBV6-3 and J is TRBJ2-7; TRBD2 matches 7 bases. The germline CDR1 and CDR2 sequences are MNHEY and SVGEGT. The CDR3 runs to 16 residues. The V segment lost 2 bases and the J segment 1 base; nucleotides outside the gene matches: 8. As DNA, the CDR3 is TGTGCCAGCAGTTACCGGTCCGGGACTAATTCCTACGAGCAGTACGTC. Translating it yields CASSYRSGTNSYEQYV.

The rearrangement links TRBV4-2 to TRBJ2-5, with TRBD2 identical over 9 bases. Germline lookup yields CDR1 LGHNA and CDR2 YNFKEQ. With V trimmed by 0 bases and J by 5 bases, 7 bases remained unmatched. The length of the CDR3 is 16 residues. Written as DNA, the CDR3 is TGTGCCAGCAGCCAAGAACGCGGGGGGGCCGGTGAGACCCAGTACTTC. It translates to CASSQERGGAGETQYF.

This clonotype was detected only a few times. Germline is not matched at one junction end, which may reflect a read error. The chain joins TRBV4-2 to TRBJ2-3; D may be TRBD1 or TRBD2 (5 bases each). Germline loops: CDR1 LGHNA, CDR2 YNFKEQ. The CDR3 is made up of 15 amino acids. CDR3 residues: CASSKEGPGTDTQYF. The CDR3 region has the DNA TGTGCCAGCAGCAAAGAGGGGCCAGGCACAGATACGCAGTATTTT.

This chain uses TRBV29-1 with TRBJ2-2, with D maybe TRBD1 (6 bases). CDR1 and CDR2 from the germline V gene are SQVTM and ANQGSEA. The length of the CDR3 is 14 residues. Trimming shortened V by 6 bases and J by 4 bases, and 15 bases separated the two germline ends. The CDR3 region is CSVDTGSGTGELFF. In nucleotides, the CDR3 is TGCAGCGTAGACACAGGGTCGGGCACCGGGGAGCTGTTTTTT.

V gene TRBV6-5 combines with J gene TRBJ1-1; possibly TRBD1 for D (5 bases). This CDR3 contains 15 residues. CDR1 is MNHEY and CDR2 is SVGAGI in the germline V gene. Deletions cut 2 bases from V and 3 bases from J, with 13 bases between. CDR3 protein: CASSYAGPRHTEAFF. The CDR3 DNA reads TGTGCCAGCAGTTACGCGGGGCCTAGACACACTGAAGCTTTCTTT.

This clonotype appeared a few times. This chain joins TRBV18 and TRBJ2-7; 12 positions agree with TRBD2. The V gene's germline CDR1 is KGHSH and CDR2 LQKENI. The CDR3 covers 16 residues. J lost 4 bases, V lost 0 bases, and 4 bases had no gene match. DNA of the CDR3: TGTGCCAGCTCACCACCGTCTAGCGGGAGGGGGTACGAGCAGTACTTC. Protein sequence: CASSPPSSGRGYEQYF.

The rearrangement links TRBV5-1 to TRBJ1-5; no firm D call. The germline CDR1 and CDR2 sequences are SGHRS and YFSETQ. CDR3 size: 14 residues. The germline V and J ends were trimmed by 0 bases and 8 bases, with 12 bases remaining between them. CDR3 bases: TGCGCCAGCAGCTTGGGACACCCGCAGGAGCCCCAGCATTTT. Translating it yields CASSLGHPQEPQHF.

CDR3 in amino acids: CSARAPPGTTEIHF. In DNA form, the CDR3 reads TGCAGTGCTAGAGCCCCCCCCGGGACGACGGAAATCCACTTT. The gene calls are TRBV20-1 and TRBJ1-6, with D possibly TRBD1 on 5 matching bases. The CDR3 consists of 14 residues. V gave up 1 base and J gave up 17 bases, with 21 bases separating them. In germline, CDR1 is DFQATT, CDR2 SNEGSKA (reference sequence).

The chain joins TRBV12-3 or TRBV12-4 to TRBJ1-3, with 7 bases lining up with TRBD1. V was clipped by 6 bases and J by 2 bases; unmatched bases: 7. This CDR3 has 15 amino acids. CDR3 bases: TGTGCCAGCAGGACCGGGACAGAGGCTGGAAACACCATATATTTT. It yields the protein CASRTGTEAGNTIYF.

The gene calls are TRBV5-1 and TRBJ1-6; possibly TRBD1 for D (6 bases). V was pared by 4 bases and J by 8 bases, with 10 bases between. This CDR3 has 13 amino acids. Germline assignment: CDR1 SGHRS and CDR2 YFSETQ. CDR3: CASSLRQDSPLHF. The CDR3, as DNA: TGCGCCAGCAGCCTCCGACAGGATTCACCCCTCCACTTT.

This clonotype was seen repeatedly, ten times or more. V usage is TRBV4-1 and J usage is TRBJ1-1, with unresolved D. V lost 1 base, J lost 5 bases, and 11 bases lay in between. Germline assignment: CDR1 MGHRA and CDR2 YSYEKL. The CDR3 spans 14 residues. The CDR3 bases are TGCGCCAGCAGCCAAGTGGCGGGGATAACTGAAGCTTTCTTT. This translates into CASSQVAGITEAFF.

The chain recombines TRBV12-3 or TRBV12-4 with TRBJ1-3, with TRBD1 identical over 11 bases. CDR3 size: 17 residues. J was trimmed by 0 bases and V by 5 bases; bases with no gene match: 6. The CDR3 reads CASSRTGTGGSGNTIYF. The CDR3 bases are TGTGCCAGCAGTCGGACCGGGACAGGGGGCTCTGGAAACACCATATATTTT.

The CDR3 nucleotides read TGTGCCAGCAGTCCCCACAGGGCCGGGGATCAGCCCCAGCATTTT. Translated: CASSPHRAGDQPQHF. This chain uses TRBV12-3 or TRBV12-4 with TRBJ1-5; tentative D call: TRBD1 (6 bases). The CDR3 loop spans 15 amino acids. V was cut by 5 bases and J by 5 bases, with 16 bases left in between.

The V and J genes are TRBV5-1 and TRBJ2-5; D perhaps matches TRBD1 (6 bases). From germline, CDR1 is SGHRS and CDR2 YFSETQ. Trimming stripped 4 bases from V and 4 bases from J, with 14 bases between. The CDR3 consists of 14 residues. The CDR3 region has the DNA TGCGCCAGCAGCGATGGGACATTTGGAGAGACCCAGTACTTC. Translation gives CASSDGTFGETQYF.

The chain carries TRBV29-1 and TRBJ2-2; D not certain. The ends were cut back, 7 bases at V and 3 bases at J, with 18 bases in the middle. The CDR3 is made up of 15 amino acids. Per germline, CDR1 SQVTM and CDR2 ANQGSEA. The CDR3, as DNA: TGCAGCGCCCCGAGTGTGGATGGTGACACCGGGGAGCTGTTTTTT. Translating it yields CSAPSVDGDTGELFF.

This clonotype came up a few times. A junction boundary mismatches the germline segment, possibly from a read error. J is TRBJ2-2 and V is TRBV29-1; 7 nucleotides line up with TRBD1. Germline values: CDR1 SQVTM, CDR2 ANQGSEA. The CDR3 is 12 residues long. CDR3 nucleotide sequence: TGCAGCGTCGAAGACAGGGTCGGGGAGCTGTTTTTT. Translation: CSVEDRVGELFF.

The V call is TRBV6-2 or TRBV6-3, the J call TRBJ2-1, with TRBD2 identical over 9 bases. Trimming at V came to 4 bases and at J to 9 bases, leaving 10 bases not matched to a gene. CDR1 is MNHEY and CDR2 is SVGEGT in the germline V gene. The CDR3 consists of 15 residues. The CDR3 spells CASSLAGGPYREQFF. The CDR3 DNA reads as TGTGCCAGCAGTTTGGCGGGGGGGCCGTATCGTGAGCAGTTCTTC.

J is TRBJ1-6 and V is TRBV3-1, with 7 bases aligning to TRBD1. V shed 0 bases and J 0 bases; nucleotides not matched to a gene: 5. The CDR3 sequence is 18 residues long. The germline V gene has CDR1 LGHDT and CDR2 YNNKEL (reference sequence). Here the CDR3 DNA reads TGTGCCAGCAGCCAAGAAGGACAGGCCAGCTCCTATAATTCACCCCTCCACTTT. Residues: CASSQEGQASSYNSPLHF.

This chain joins TRBV29-1 and TRBJ2-7; TRBD2 aligns across 15 bases. V was pared by 4 bases and J by 5 bases, with 3 bases of the junction left unmatched. Germline loops: CDR1 SQVTM, CDR2 ANQGSEA. This CDR3 has 14 amino acids. Written as DNA, the CDR3 is TGCAGCGTTGCGGGACTAGCGGGAGGAGACGAGCAGTACTTC. It specifies CSVAGLAGGDEQYF.